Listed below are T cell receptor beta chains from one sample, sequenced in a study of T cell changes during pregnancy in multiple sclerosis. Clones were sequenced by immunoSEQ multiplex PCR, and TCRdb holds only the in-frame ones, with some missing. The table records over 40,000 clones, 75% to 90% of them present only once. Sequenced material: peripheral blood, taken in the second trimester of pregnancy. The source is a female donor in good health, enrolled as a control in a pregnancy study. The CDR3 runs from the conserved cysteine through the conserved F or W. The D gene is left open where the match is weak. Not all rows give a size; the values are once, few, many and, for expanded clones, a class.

cdr3_aa: CASRGQGYGYTF
cdr3_nt: TGTGCCAGCAGGGGACAGGGTTATGGCTACACCTTC
clone_size: -
d_call: TRBD1
v_call: TRBV27
j_call: TRBJ1-2

cdr3_aa: CASSEKRGPDTQYF
cdr3_nt: TGTGCCAGCAGTGAAAAGCGGGGGCCCGATACGCAGTATTTT
clone_size: -
d_call: TRBD2
v_call: TRBV6-1
j_call: TRBJ2-3

cdr3_aa: CATSGNTGELFF
cdr3_nt: TGCGCCACCTCGGGGAACACCGGGGAGCTGTTTTTT
clone_size: -
d_call: -
v_call: TRBV10-1
j_call: TRBJ2-2

cdr3_aa: CAWSYYSYNEQFF
cdr3_nt: TGTGCCTGGAGTTATTACTCCTACAATGAGCAGTTCTTC
clone_size: -
d_call: -
v_call: TRBV30
j_call: TRBJ2-1

cdr3_aa: CASSVGMDSSYEQYF
cdr3_nt: TGTGCCAGCAGCGTAGGAATGGACAGCTCCTACGAGCAGTACTTC
clone_size: once
d_call: -
v_call: TRBV7-2
j_call: TRBJ2-7

cdr3_aa: CASHRGIDEQFF
cdr3_nt: TGTGCCAGCCATCGAGGGATCGATGAGCAGTTCTTC
clone_size: -
d_call: -
v_call: TRBV5-6
j_call: TRBJ2-1

cdr3_aa: CASSPPGQALQETQYF
cdr3_nt: TGTGCCAGCTCACCACCGGGACAGGCCCTCCAAGAGACCCAGTACTTC
clone_size: -
d_call: TRBD1
v_call: TRBV18
j_call: TRBJ2-5

cdr3_aa: CASSLEAGPYGYTF
cdr3_nt: TGCGCCAGCAGCTTGGAGGCAGGGCCCTATGGCTACACCTTC
clone_size: once
d_call: -
v_call: TRBV5-1
j_call: TRBJ1-2

cdr3_aa: CAISVLAGASYEQYF
cdr3_nt: TGTGCCATCAGTGTACTAGCGGGAGCCTCCTACGAGCAGTACTTC
clone_size: -
d_call: TRBD2
v_call: TRBV10-3
j_call: TRBJ2-7

cdr3_aa: CASSRQDTSTDTQYF
cdr3_nt: TGTGCCAGCAGCCGTCAGGATACTAGCACAGATACGCAGTATTTT
clone_size: -
d_call: -
v_call: TRBV7-9
j_call: TRBJ2-3

cdr3_aa: CASSPGTGYEQYF
cdr3_nt: TGTGCCAGCTCACCAGGTACAGGATACGAGCAGTACTTC
clone_size: -
d_call: -
v_call: TRBV18
j_call: TRBJ2-7

cdr3_aa: CARSSQGASNQPQHF
cdr3_nt: TGTGCCAGAAGCTCACAGGGGGCCAGCAATCAGCCCCAGCATTTT
clone_size: -
d_call: -
v_call: TRBV7-5
j_call: TRBJ1-5